Listed here are 17 T cell receptor beta chains from one sample, sequenced in a study of monozygotic twins with inflammatory bowel disease. TCRdb reprocessed the 5' RACE reads, with one entry per CDR3 protein and no DNA. The sample totals about 330,000 distinct CDR3 sequences. Material: blood. These receptors were collected from a human donor with ulcerative colitis or Crohn's disease, or a healthy co-twin of an affected twin (not recorded which).

V and J are TRBV29-1 and TRBJ2-1; the D call of TRBD1 rests on TCRdb alone, since no DNA is present to check it. The germline V gene encodes CDR1 SQVTM and CDR2 ANQGSEA. The CDR3 runs to 13 residues. CDR3: CSVDGTDDNEQFF.

The rearrangement joins TRBV20-1 to TRBJ1-2; TCRdb names TRBD1, which stays unverified in the absence of DNA. Germline CDR1 DFQATT, CDR2 SNEGSKA (reference sequence). The CDR3 loop spans 13 amino acids. The CDR3: CSAPGPLGGGYTF.

The gene calls are TRBV10-3 and TRBJ1-1. CDR3 length equals 12 residues. Germline-derived CDR1 and CDR2 are ENHRY and SYGVKD. The CDR3 here is CAISEVEWEAFF.

The chain uses TRBV7-9 and TRBJ2-7; TCRdb reports TRBD1, a call that lacks DNA to check it against. The germline V gene encodes CDR1 SEHNR and CDR2 FQNEAQ (reference sequence). The CDR3 is 14 residues long. The CDR3 region is CASSLRGDSYEQYF.

The V call is TRBV5-1, the J call TRBJ1-2; TCRdb's assignment of TRBD1 cannot be checked, as there is no DNA. Germline lookup yields CDR1 SGHRS and CDR2 YFSETQ. There are 14 residues in the CDR3. The CDR3 loop reads CASSPLQGIYGYTF.

The genes are TRBV6-5 and TRBJ2-7; absent DNA, TCRdb's TRBD2 call cannot be checked. Germline CDR1 reads MNHEY; CDR2 reads SVGAGI. The CDR3 runs to 14 residues. The CDR3 region is CASRLAGVIDEQYF.

This chain joins TRBV5-6 and TRBJ1-1; TCRdb's D call of TRBD1 is untestable without DNA. Per the germline V gene, CDR1 is SGHDT and CDR2 is YYEEEE. The CDR3 has 14 amino acids. This chain's CDR3 is CASILQGADTEAFF.

The CDR3 protein is CASSKAGGGNTEAFF. The chain uses TRBV21-1 and TRBJ1-1; TCRdb selects TRBD1, and the lack of DNA leaves this call unchecked. TRBV21-1 is labeled a pseudogene. This CDR3 is built from 15 residues.

The rearrangement joins TRBV6-1 to TRBJ2-7; lacking DNA, the TRBD1 call made by TCRdb goes unchecked. From germline, CDR1 is MNHNS and CDR2 SASEGT. The CDR3 sequence is 15 residues long. CDR3 sequence: CASRRLGQGKDEQYF.

The rearrangement joins TRBV7-8 to TRBJ2-3; the D call from TCRdb, TRBD1, cannot be confirmed without DNA. The CDR3 totals 15 residues. CDR1 is SGHVS, CDR2 FQNEAQ, per germline. CDR3 sequence reads: CASSFRAGSTDTQYF.

The rearrangement uses TRBV30 and TRBJ1-4; TCRdb's assignment of TRBD1 cannot be checked, as there is no DNA. There are 14 residues in the CDR3. Germline CDR1 and CDR2: GTSNPN and SVGIG (reference sequence). The CDR3 loop reads CAWRPGGTNEKLFF.

The chain has TRBV5-1 and TRBJ2-1; TCRdb returns TRBD2, unconfirmable since there is no DNA. This CDR3 is 15 amino acids long. CDR1 and CDR2 from the germline V gene are SGHRS and YFSETQ. This CDR3 is CASSTLPLTDGEQFF.

The chain links TRBV5-1 to TRBJ1-1; TCRdb outputs TRBD1, but without DNA this stays unchecked. CDR1 and CDR2 (germline): SGHRS, YFSETQ. The CDR3 consists of 15 residues. The CDR3: CASSTAGTFNTEAFF.

V usage is TRBV19 and J usage is TRBJ2-6; the TCRdb D gene call, TRBD1, has no DNA to confirm it. The CDR3 length is 15 residues. Germline V lookup: CDR1 LNHDA, CDR2 SQIVND (reference sequence). CDR3 protein: CASDRDGSGANVLTF.

The rearrangement uses TRBV6-1 and TRBJ1-4; the TCRdb D gene call, TRBD1, has no DNA to confirm it. Germline CDR1 MNHNS, CDR2 SASEGT. The CDR3 is made up of 15 amino acids. The CDR3 sequence: CASAYSGEGSEKLFF.

The chain has TRBV3-1 and TRBJ2-2; TCRdb proposes TRBD2, but this gene call is untestable without DNA. CDR3 length: 16 residues. Per the germline V gene, CDR1 is LGHDT and CDR2 is YNNKEL (reference sequence). CDR3 protein: CASRDSGGLFTGELFF.

This chain connects TRBV28 to TRBJ1-2. The length of the CDR3 is 15 residues. CDR1 is MDHEN, CDR2 SYDVKM, per germline. The CDR3 region is CASSLYEDGPYGYTF.